The 14 T cell receptor beta chains below come from one sample, sequenced in a study of blood T cell repertoires in COVID-19. TCRdb's copy holds only in-frame clones and misses some; the assay was immunoSEQ multiplex PCR. The table lists approximately 91,000 clones, 70% to 80% of them singletons. Material: peripheral blood. Receptors originate from a man aged 65 to 79 with acute or convalescent COVID-19.

In DNA, the CDR3 is TGTGCCAGCAGCCACGGGACAGGGTATCGAGAAGCTTTCTTT. Its translation is CASSHGTGYREAFF. The V gene is TRBV28, the J gene TRBJ1-1; 9 nucleotides match TRBD1. The ends lost 6 bases at V and 8 bases at J; junction bases unmatched: 10. Germline CDR1 MDHEN, CDR2 SYDVKM. There are 14 residues in the CDR3.

This CDR3 reads CASARQGTGELFF. The CDR3 nucleotides are TGTGCCAGCGCCAGACAGGGGACCGGGGAGCTGTTTTTT. The rearrangement uses TRBV27 and TRBJ2-2; 8 positions match TRBD1. J lost 5 bases, V lost 8 bases, and 4 bases had no gene match. Germline loops: CDR1 MNHEY, CDR2 SMNVEV (reference sequence). The CDR3 is 13 amino acids.

The J gene is TRBJ1-2, the V gene TRBV28, with 8 bases that match TRBD1. Germline CDR1 reads MDHEN; CDR2 reads SYDVKM. The CDR3 covers 12 residues. V lost 11 bases, J lost 4 bases, and 6 bases stayed unmatched. The CDR3 protein is CAGADRGYGYTF. The CDR3 DNA reads as TGTGCCGGCGCCGACAGGGGCTATGGCTACACCTTC.

The J gene is TRBJ2-2, the V gene TRBV19; TRBD2 matches 8 bases. The CDR3 spans 15 residues. Trimming removed 7 bases from V and 0 bases from J; junction bases left unmatched: 4. Germline loops: CDR1 LNHDA, CDR2 SQIVND (reference sequence). CDR3 in amino acids: CASKGAGANTGELFF. The CDR3, as DNA: TGTGCCAGTAAAGGAGCGGGGGCGAACACCGGGGAGCTGTTTTTT.

The J gene is TRBJ1-1, the V gene TRBV18; D gene ambiguous. V lost 3 bases and J 5 bases, leaving 13 bases between the germline ends. Germline assignment: CDR1 KGHSH and CDR2 LQKENI. The CDR3 runs 14 residues. DNA of the CDR3: TGTGCCAGCTCACCGCCCGGGGAAAAAACTGAAGCTTTCTTT. Its protein is CASSPPGEKTEAFF.

The chain recombines TRBV6-5 with TRBJ2-7, with D perhaps matching TRBD2 (5 bases). Germline V gene lookup returns CDR1 MNHEY and CDR2 SVGAGI. The CDR3 has 13 amino acids. V shed 8 bases and J shed 0 bases, with 11 bases lying between them. This chain's CDR3 is CASGIASSYEQYF. In nucleotides, the CDR3 is TGTGCCAGCGGGATAGCGAGCTCCTACGAGCAGTACTTC.

V usage is TRBV18 and J usage is TRBJ2-3, with TRBD2 identical over 8 bases. Looked up from germline, CDR1 is KGHSH and CDR2 is LQKENI. The CDR3 totals 15 residues. The ends lost 2 bases at V and 3 bases at J; junction bases unmatched: 4. CDR3 sequence reads: CASSPKAGGTDTQYF. In nucleotides, the CDR3 is TGTGCCAGCTCACCAAAGGCGGGAGGAACAGATACGCAGTATTTT.

The chain combines TRBV5-1 with TRBJ2-7; 9 bases are shared with TRBD1. Germline trimming cut 5 bases from V and 0 bases from J; bases unmatched to any gene: 3. The CDR3 loop spans 14 amino acids. Germline CDR1 and CDR2: SGHRS and YFSETQ. The CDR3 bases are TGCGCCAGCAGGACAGGGGGTTCCTCCTACGAGCAGTACTTC. Residues: CASRTGGSSYEQYF. The full variable domain, with the rest looked up from reference TRBV5-1 and TRBJ2-7, is KAGVTQTPRYLIKTRGQQVTLSCSPISGHRSVSWYQQTPGQGLQFLFEYFSETQRNKGNFPGRFSGRQFSNSRSEMNVSTLELGDSALYLCASRTGGSSYEQYFGPGTRLTVT.

The chain combines TRBV19 with TRBJ2-2, with 8 positions matching TRBD1. Losses at the gene ends were 1 base for V and 1 base for J; bases not matched to a gene: 5. Looked up from germline, CDR1 is LNHDA and CDR2 is SQIVND (reference sequence). CDR3 length equals 17 residues. CDR3 DNA sequence: TGTGCCAGTAGTATAGGAACCGGGACAGGGAACACCGGGGAGCTGTTTTTT. It codes for CASSIGTGTGNTGELFF.

Only a few counts were recorded for this clone. J is TRBJ1-5 and V is TRBV28, with D perhaps TRBD1 (6 bases). The length of the CDR3 is 14 residues. The germline V and J ends were trimmed by 6 bases and 0 bases, with 9 bases remaining between them. The germline V gene has CDR1 MDHEN and CDR2 SYDVKM. CDR3 in amino acids: CASRVRGSNQPQHF. CDR3 sequence (DNA): TGTGCCAGCAGGGTCAGGGGTAGCAATCAGCCCCAGCATTTT.

The V call is TRBV2, the J call TRBJ2-4, with 12 bases identical to TRBD1. Germline loops: CDR1 SNHLY, CDR2 FYNNEI. The V and J ends lost 8 bases and 0 bases, in that order; junction bases with no gene match: 5. The CDR3 totals 16 residues. The CDR3 spells CASRDRGLLAKNIQYF. The CDR3 coding sequence is TGTGCCAGCCGGGACAGGGGGCTGCTAGCCAAAAACATTCAGTACTTC.

The V call is TRBV24-1, the J call TRBJ2-3; TRBD2 matches at 13 bases. Germline V gene sequence: CDR1 KGHDR, CDR2 SFDVKD. CDR3 size: 16 residues. V shed 5 bases and J 2 bases; nucleotides not matched to a gene: 3. The CDR3 DNA follows: TGTGCCACCAGTGGTACTAGCGGGAGGGCCACAGATACGCAGTATTTT. It specifies CATSGTSGRATDTQYF.

This chain's CDR3 is CASSVEMGGYNEQFF. In DNA form, the CDR3 reads TGTGCCAGCAGCGTAGAAATGGGGGGATACAATGAGCAGTTCTTC. J is TRBJ2-1 and V is TRBV9, with D tentatively TRBD2 (6 bases). Looked up from germline, CDR1 is SGDLS and CDR2 is YYNGEE. The CDR3 contains 15 residues. Trimming removed 0 bases from V and 4 bases from J, with 11 bases in between.

The V gene is TRBV7-9, the J gene TRBJ2-5; possibly TRBD1 for D (6 bases). The CDR3 runs 17 residues. Germline V gives CDR1 SEHNR, CDR2 FQNEAQ (reference sequence). V was cut by 5 bases and J by 0 bases, with 19 bases left in between. The CDR3 protein is CASSPRIPTGNQETQYF. Written as DNA, the CDR3 is TGTGCCAGCAGCCCTAGGATACCGACAGGTAACCAAGAGACCCAGTACTTC.